Sequencing of this TCR beta chain was carried out in a study of blood T cell repertoires in COVID-19. The protocol was immunoSEQ multiplex PCR, while the TCRdb copy is restricted to in-frame clones and leaves out a portion. Of 200,000 to 250,000 clones listed, roughly 85% are singletons. Germline loops: CDR1 GTSNPN, CDR2 SVGIG (reference sequence). This CDR3 spans 14 amino acids. With 1 base removed from V and 6 bases from J, the gap between germline ends came to 12 bases. The J gene is TRBJ2-2, the V gene TRBV30; D is perhaps TRBD2 (6 bases). This clonotype originated in a woman in her 70s with COVID-19, enrolled during active disease. The sample consisted of peripheral blood. The CDR3 DNA reads TGTGCCTGGAGTGGTAGGGTAGCGGCCGGGGAGCTGTTTTTT. It codes for CAWSGRVAAGELFF.